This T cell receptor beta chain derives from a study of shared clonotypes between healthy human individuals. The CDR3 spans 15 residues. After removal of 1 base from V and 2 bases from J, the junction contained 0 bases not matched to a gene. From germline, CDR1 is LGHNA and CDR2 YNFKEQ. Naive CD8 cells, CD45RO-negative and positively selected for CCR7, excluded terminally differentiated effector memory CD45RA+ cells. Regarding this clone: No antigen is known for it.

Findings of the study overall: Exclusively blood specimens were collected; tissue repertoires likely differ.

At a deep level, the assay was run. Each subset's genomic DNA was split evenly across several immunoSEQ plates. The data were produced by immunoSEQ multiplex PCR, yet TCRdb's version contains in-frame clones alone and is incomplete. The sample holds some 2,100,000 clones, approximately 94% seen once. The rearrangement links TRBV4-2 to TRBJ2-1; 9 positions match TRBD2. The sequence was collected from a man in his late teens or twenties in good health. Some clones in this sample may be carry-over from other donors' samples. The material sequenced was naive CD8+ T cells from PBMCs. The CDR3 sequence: CASSQGTSAYNEQFF. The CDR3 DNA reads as TGTGCCAGCAGCCAAGGGACTAGCGCCTACAATGAGCAGTTCTTC.